This T cell receptor (beta chain) emerged from a study of T cells in Graves' hyperthyroidism and ophthalmopathy. Study results and limitations: Ophthalmopathy and stable hyperthyroidism were told apart by a 13 V-J model. Researchers found most expanded thyroid clonotypes above 0.001 in blood as well.

The V and J ends lost 6 bases and 4 bases respectively, with 10 bases between them. The CDR3 runs 13 residues. Per the germline V gene, CDR1 is MDHEN and CDR2 is SYDVKM. Diagnosis rested on symptoms, serum thyroxine and TRAb, thyroid ultrasound, and orbital computed tomography. The CDR3 regions of TCR beta were amplified from RNA transcripts. The primer set for the first-round RT-PCR of the TCR CDR3 was HTBI. TCRdb passed the multiplex PCR reads through MiXCR, listing each CDR3 protein once. The data hold about 300,000 distinct CDR3 sequences, with roughly a fifth observed a single time. This clonotype was observed many times. What it binds is not known.

The rearrangement joins TRBV28 to TRBJ1-5; D is unresolved. The source is a man aged 50-59 years with Graves' ophthalmopathy. Sequenced sample: blood. The CDR3 spells CASRREENQPQHF. Here the CDR3 DNA reads TGTGCCAGCAGACGGGAAGAGAATCAGCCCCAGCATTTT.